This TCR beta chain was captured by sequencing in a study of OX40 agonist ivuxolimab in advanced cancers. Study-level information: The patients received ivuxolimab by intravenous route every 2 weeks at 0.01 to 10 mg/kg. Antecedent anti-PD-1, anti-PD-L1 or anti-CTLA-4 therapy was permissible, with 35% to 40% having received some.

In regard to this clone: Its antigen remains unknown.

Looked up from germline, CDR1 is SGHRS and CDR2 is YFSETQ. Trimming removed 7 bases from V and 1 base from J, with 11 bases in between. CDR3 length: 13 residues. Here immunoSEQ multiplex PCR was the method, and the copy in TCRdb shows in-frame clones only, minus some. The table records 45,000 to 75,000 clones, around 79% of them present only once. General study results and limits: Nonresponders, in some cases, also had low normalized T-cell clonal expansion.

V gene TRBV5-1 combines with J gene TRBJ1-1, with a tentative D call TRBD1 (5 bases). The sample was CD4+ or CD8+ T cells sorted from blood, taken in a trial of the OX40 agonist ivuxolimab. The TCR comes from an adult with an advanced solid tumor such as melanoma, head and neck, liver or kidney cancer. The CDR3 coding sequence is TGCGCCAGCGCGGGGCAGAGGAACACTGAAGCTTTCTTT. Protein sequence: CASAGQRNTEAFF.